This is a list of T cell receptor beta chains from one sample in a study of shared clonotypes between healthy human individuals. TCRdb keeps only in-frame clones here, not all; method: immunoSEQ multiplex PCR. The sample has some 2 million clones; 85% to 95% are singletons. Sample: naive CD4+ T cells sorted from blood. These receptors were collected from a young man in good health. The CDR3 runs from the conserved cysteine through the conserved F or W. Each record gives: CDR3 length, J gene, D gene, V gene, CDR3 protein, CDR3 DNA. A D gene is named only where the DNA matches it firmly.

15	TRBJ1-2	.	TRBV15	CATSRDPGDPRGYTF	TGTGCCACCAGCAGAGATCCGGGAGATCCCCGTGGCTACACCTTC
15	TRBJ1-5	TRBD1	TRBV30	CAWSGTGYSNQPQHF	TGTGCCTGGAGTGGGACAGGGTACAGCAATCAGCCCCAGCATTTT
15	TRBJ2-2	TRBD1	TRBV6-6	CASSYRDRGLGELFF	TGTGCCAGCAGTTACCGGGACAGGGGGCTGGGGGAGCTGTTTTTT
15	TRBJ2-3	.	TRBV19	CASSAIQGRTDTQYF	TGTGCCAGTAGTGCTATACAGGGGAGGACAGATACGCAGTATTTT
15	TRBJ2-5	.	TRBV18	CASSPGRLTKQTQYF	TGTGCCAGCTCACCGGGACGGCTAACTAAGCAGACCCAGTACTTC
13	TRBJ1-2	TRBD1	TRBV10-3	CAISGTGGGGYTF	TGTGCCATCAGTGGGACAGGGGGTGGAGGCTACACCTTC
15	TRBJ1-2	.	TRBV12-5	CASGSAGLNNYGYTF	TGTGCTAGTGGTTCCGCCGGCTTGAATAACTATGGCTACACCTTC
17	TRBJ2-3	.	TRBV9	CASSALRFGGATDTQYF	TGTGCCAGCAGCGCCCTCCGGTTCGGGGGAGCCACAGATACGCAGTATTTT
14	TRBJ2-7	TRBD1	TRBV6-1	CASSVGWDSLEQYF	TGTGCCAGCAGTGTCGGCTGGGACAGCTTAGAGCAGTACTTC
14	TRBJ1-2	TRBD1	TRBV6-6	CASSYLDRNYGYTF	TGTGCCAGCAGTTACCTGGACAGGAATTATGGCTACACCTTC
14	TRBJ1-6	.	TRBV21-1	CASSSQQDNSPLHF	TGTGCCAGCAGCAGTCAGCAAGATAATTCACCCCTCCACTTT
15	TRBJ1-4	.	TRBV25-1	CASSESWAGREKLFF	TGTGCCAGCAGTGAATCCTGGGCGGGCCGGGAAAAACTGTTTTTT
15	TRBJ2-7	.	TRBV7-2	CASSSDSNGIREQYF	TGTGCCAGCAGCTCGGACAGCAACGGAATACGCGAGCAGTACTTC
14	TRBJ2-3	.	TRBV7-9	CASSSIAYADTQYF	TGTGCCAGCAGCTCGATAGCGTACGCAGATACGCAGTATTTT
14	TRBJ2-5	.	TRBV9	CASSVAGQTETQYF	TGTGCCAGCAGCGTAGCCGGACAGACAGAGACCCAGTACTTC